This record concerns one T cell receptor beta chain sequence. Antigen unknown. Selection for sequencing was limited to patients who had shown CD8+CD57+ cell expansion by flow cytometry. Blood came from patients not yet given any therapy. This record comes from a study of CD8+CD57+ T cells in acquired aplastic anemia. Study at large: Each DNA sample taken from sorted CD4+ and CD8+ cells came to about 3 ug on average.

Researchers used genomic DNA as the template to profile TCR beta VDJ and CDR3. TCRdb called the reads again in MiXCR, with one record for every CDR3 protein. The sample lists fewer than 85,000 distinct CDR3 sequences; about 70% were seen once. Germline V CDR1 and CDR2: SQVTM, ANQGSEA. Trimming cost V 5 bases and J 5 bases, with 15 bases left between them. This CDR3 region has 13 residues. Broader study findings: The same twenty-nine CD8+ CDR3 sequences occurred in patients and in controls.

Sequences were obtained from sorted CD4+, CD8+, or CD8+CD57+ T cells (not recorded which) from PBMCs. This TCR was recovered from a human donor with aplastic anemia. V gene TRBV29-1 combines with J gene TRBJ2-5; the D gene is possibly TRBD2 (6 bases). The CDR3 DNA sequence: TGCAGCGTTAGCATGTCTAGCGCGGAGACCCAGTACTTC. Translating it yields CSVSMSSAETQYF.